The following is a TCR beta chain sequence with its context. The sample has other DNA sequences that encode this CDR3 too. The sample belongs to a study of blood T cell repertoires in COVID-19. Trimming pared 0 bases from V and 1 base from J, leaving 9 bases between. Germline CDR1 reads LNHDA; CDR2 reads SQIVND (reference sequence). This CDR3 spans 15 amino acids. Sequenced by immunoSEQ multiplex PCR; TCRdb stores in-frame clones only, minus some. The table lists approximately 250,000 clones, 75% to 90% of them singletons, with roughly a tenth in the top ten. Sequenced sample: peripheral blood. The clonotype originates from a woman aged 70-85 years with COVID-19, enrolled during active disease. This sequence joins TRBV19 and TRBJ1-1; D is unresolved. CDR3 amino acids: CASSIDLARNTEAFF. The CDR3 bases are TGTGCCAGTAGTATAGATCTCGCCAGGAACACTGAAGCTTTCTTT.